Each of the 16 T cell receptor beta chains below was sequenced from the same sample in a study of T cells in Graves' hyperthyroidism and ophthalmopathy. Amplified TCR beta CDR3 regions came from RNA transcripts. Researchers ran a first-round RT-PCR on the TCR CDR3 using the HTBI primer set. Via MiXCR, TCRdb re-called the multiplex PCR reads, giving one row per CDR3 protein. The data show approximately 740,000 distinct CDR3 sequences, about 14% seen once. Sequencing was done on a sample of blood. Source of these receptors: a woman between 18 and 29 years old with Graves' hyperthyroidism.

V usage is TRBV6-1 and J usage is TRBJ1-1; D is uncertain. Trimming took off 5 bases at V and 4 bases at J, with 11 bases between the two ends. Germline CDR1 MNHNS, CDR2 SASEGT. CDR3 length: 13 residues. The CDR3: CASSFDPSTEAFF. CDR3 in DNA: TGTGCCAGCAGTTTCGACCCTTCCACTGAAGCTTTCTTT.

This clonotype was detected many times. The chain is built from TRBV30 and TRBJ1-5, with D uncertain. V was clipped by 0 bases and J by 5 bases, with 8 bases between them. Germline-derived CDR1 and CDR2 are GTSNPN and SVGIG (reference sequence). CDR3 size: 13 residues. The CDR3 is CAWSVREDQPQHF. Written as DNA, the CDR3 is TGTGCCTGGAGTGTAAGGGAGGATCAGCCCCAGCATTTT.

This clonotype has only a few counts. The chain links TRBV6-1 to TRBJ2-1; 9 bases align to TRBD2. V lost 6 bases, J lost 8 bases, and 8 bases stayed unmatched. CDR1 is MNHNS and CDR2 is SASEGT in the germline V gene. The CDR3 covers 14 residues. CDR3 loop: CASRDSGSLYEQFF. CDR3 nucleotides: TGTGCCAGCAGGGATAGCGGGAGTCTTTATGAGCAGTTCTTC.

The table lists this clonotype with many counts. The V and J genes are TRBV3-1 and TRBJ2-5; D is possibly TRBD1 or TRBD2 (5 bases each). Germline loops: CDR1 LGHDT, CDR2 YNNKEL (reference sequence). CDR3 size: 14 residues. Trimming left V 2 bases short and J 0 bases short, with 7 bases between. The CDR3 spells CASSQKGHQETQYF. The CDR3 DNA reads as TGTGCCAGCAGCCAAAAGGGACACCAAGAGACCCAGTACTTC.

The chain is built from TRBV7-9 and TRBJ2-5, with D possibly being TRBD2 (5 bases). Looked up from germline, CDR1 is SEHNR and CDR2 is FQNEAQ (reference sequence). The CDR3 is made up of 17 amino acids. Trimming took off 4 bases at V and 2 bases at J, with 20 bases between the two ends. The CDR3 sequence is CASSSSLSAALQETQYF. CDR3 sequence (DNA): TGTGCCAGCAGCTCTAGCTTATCGGCAGCCTTACAAGAGACCCAGTACTTC.

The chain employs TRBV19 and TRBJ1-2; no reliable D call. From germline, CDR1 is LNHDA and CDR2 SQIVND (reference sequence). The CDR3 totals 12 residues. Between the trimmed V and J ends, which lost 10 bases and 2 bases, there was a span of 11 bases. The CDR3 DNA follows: TGTGCCACTAACGGACGGAACTATGGCTACACCTTC. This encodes CATNGRNYGYTF.

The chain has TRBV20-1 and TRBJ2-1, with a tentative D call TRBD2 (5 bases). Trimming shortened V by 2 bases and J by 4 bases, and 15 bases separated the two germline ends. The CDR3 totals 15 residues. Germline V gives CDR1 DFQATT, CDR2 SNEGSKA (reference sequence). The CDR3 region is CSARQEWTVYNEQFF. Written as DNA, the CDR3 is TGCAGTGCTAGACAGGAATGGACTGTATACAATGAGCAGTTCTTC.

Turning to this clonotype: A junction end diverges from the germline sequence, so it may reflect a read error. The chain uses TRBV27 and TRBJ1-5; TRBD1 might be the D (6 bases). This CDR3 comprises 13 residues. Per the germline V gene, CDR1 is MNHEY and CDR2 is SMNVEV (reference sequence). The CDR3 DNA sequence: TGTGTCAGCAGTTCACAGGGAGATCAGCCCCAGCATTTT. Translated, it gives CVSSSQGDQPQHF.

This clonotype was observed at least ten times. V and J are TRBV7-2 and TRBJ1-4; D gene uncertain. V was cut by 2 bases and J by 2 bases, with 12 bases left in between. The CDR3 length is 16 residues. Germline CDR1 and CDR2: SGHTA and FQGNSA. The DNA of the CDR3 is TGTGCCAGCAGCTTACAGGTGCCCGCGACTAATGAAAAACTGTTTTTT. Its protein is CASSLQVPATNEKLFF.

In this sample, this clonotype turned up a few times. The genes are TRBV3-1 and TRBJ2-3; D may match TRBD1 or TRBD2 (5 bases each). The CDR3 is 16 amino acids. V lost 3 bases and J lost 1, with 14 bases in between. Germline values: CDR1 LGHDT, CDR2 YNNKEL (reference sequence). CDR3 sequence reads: CASSHARGVGTDTQYF. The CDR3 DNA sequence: TGTGCCAGCAGCCACGCGAGGGGCGTGGGCACAGATACGCAGTATTTT.

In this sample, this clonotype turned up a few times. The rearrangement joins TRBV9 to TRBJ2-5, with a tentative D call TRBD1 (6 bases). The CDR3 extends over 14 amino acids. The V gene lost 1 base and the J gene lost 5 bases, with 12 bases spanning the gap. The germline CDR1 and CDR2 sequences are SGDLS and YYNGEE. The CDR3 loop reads CASSVWAGDETQYF. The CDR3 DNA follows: TGTGCCAGCAGCGTATGGGCAGGGGATGAGACCCAGTACTTC. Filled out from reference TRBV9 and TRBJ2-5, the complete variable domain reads DSGVTQTPKHLITATGQRVTLRCSPRSGDLSVYWYQQSLDQGLQFLIQYYNGEERAKGNILERFSAQQFPDLHSELNLSSLELGDSALYFCASSVWAGDETQYFGPGTRLLVL.

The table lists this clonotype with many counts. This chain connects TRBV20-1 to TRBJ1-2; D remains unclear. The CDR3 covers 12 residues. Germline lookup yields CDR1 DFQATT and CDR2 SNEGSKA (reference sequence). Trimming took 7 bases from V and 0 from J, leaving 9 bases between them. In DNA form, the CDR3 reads TGCAGTGGGGAAGAGGCTAACTATGGCTACACCTTC. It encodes CSGEEANYGYTF.

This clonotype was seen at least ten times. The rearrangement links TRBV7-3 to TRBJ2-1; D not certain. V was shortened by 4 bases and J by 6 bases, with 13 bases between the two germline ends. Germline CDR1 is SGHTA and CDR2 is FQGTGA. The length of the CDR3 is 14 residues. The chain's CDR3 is CASSYLGRTNEQFF. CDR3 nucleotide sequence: TGTGCCAGCAGCTACCTTGGACGGACCAATGAGCAGTTCTTC.

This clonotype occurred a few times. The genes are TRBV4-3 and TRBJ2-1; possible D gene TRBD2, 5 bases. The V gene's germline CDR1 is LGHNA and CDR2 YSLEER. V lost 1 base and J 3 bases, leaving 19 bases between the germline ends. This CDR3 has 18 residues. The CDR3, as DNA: TGCGCCAGCAGCCAAGCGGCCGGAGGAAGGGTCCTCTACAATGAGCAGTTCTTC. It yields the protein CASSQAAGGRVLYNEQFF.

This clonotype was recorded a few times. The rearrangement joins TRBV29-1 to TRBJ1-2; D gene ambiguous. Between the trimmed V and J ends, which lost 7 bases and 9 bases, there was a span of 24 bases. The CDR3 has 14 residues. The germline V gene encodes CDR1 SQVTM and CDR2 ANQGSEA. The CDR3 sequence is CSAPGGDRFSSYTF. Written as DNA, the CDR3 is TGCAGCGCCCCGGGAGGTGACCGTTTTTCTAGCTACACCTTC.

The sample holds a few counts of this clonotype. CDR3 DNA: TGTGCCAGCAGACCGGGACAGGGCAATTACAATGAGCAGTTCTTC. The encoded protein is CASRPGQGNYNEQFF. The chain couples TRBV7-9 to TRBJ2-1; 9 bases align to TRBD1. The CDR3 loop spans 15 amino acids. The V gene end was trimmed by 6 bases and the J gene end by 4 bases; junction bases not matched to a gene: 7. Germline V gene sequence: CDR1 SEHNR, CDR2 FQNEAQ (reference sequence).